The next 10 T cell receptor beta chains were all read from a single sample in a study of CD8 T cells in ankylosing spondylitis. Regarding the study as a whole: Blood from ankylosing spondylitis patients appeared to carry a characteristic roughly 8-variant TCR beta motif.

MiXCR, run by TCRdb on the 5' RACE reads, gives a single entry per CDR3 protein. This table has around 450,000 distinct CDR3 sequences, more than 25% appearing once. These TCRs are of unknown antigen specificity. Sample: blood, either unsorted or a sorted T cell fraction (not recorded which). These receptors all stem from a male donor with ankylosing spondylitis.

With regard to this clonotype: A much larger clone differs by one base, so this may be a read error. V gene TRBV6-5 combines with J gene TRBJ1-5; 10 positions agree with TRBD1. The CDR3 covers 14 residues. The V segment lost 4 bases and the J segment 6 bases; nucleotides outside the gene matches: 3. Germline V gives CDR1 MNHEY, CDR2 SVGAGI. CDR3 coding DNA: TGTGCCAGCAGTTTGACAGGGGGCATTCAGCCCCAGCATTTT. It is translated as CASSLTGGIQPQHF.

CDR3 loop: CASRAGRSYNEQFF. Here the CDR3 DNA reads TGTGCCAGCCGGGCAGGAAGATCCTACAATGAGCAGTTCTTC. V is TRBV11-2 and J is TRBJ2-1; D gene uncertain. The CDR3 contains 14 residues. Germline V gene data show CDR1 as SGHAT and CDR2 as FQNNGV. V was cut by 8 bases and J by 1 base, with 12 bases left in between.

The genes are TRBV24-1 and TRBJ2-6, with D unresolved. Germline values: CDR1 KGHDR, CDR2 SFDVKD. There are 17 residues in the CDR3. Trimming took 4 bases from V and 0 from J, leaving 12 bases between them. CDR3 DNA sequence: TGTGCCACCAGTGACCCAGGCCTGATCTCTGGGGCCAACGTCCTGACTTTC. Encoded protein: CATSDPGLISGANVLTF.

This clonotype was found a few times. The chain employs TRBV20-1 and TRBJ1-4; the D is unclear. The germline V and J ends were trimmed by 3 bases and 4 bases, with 15 bases remaining between them. Germline lookup yields CDR1 DFQATT and CDR2 SNEGSKA (reference sequence). The CDR3 runs to 15 residues. CDR3 region: CSASTSAAFNEKLFF. Written as DNA, the CDR3 is TGCAGTGCTAGCACGTCGGCAGCTTTTAATGAAAAACTGTTTTTT.

This clonotype was seen a few times. This chain uses TRBV24-1 with TRBJ1-2; the match to TRBD1 covers 10 bases. V was clipped by 7 bases and J by 2 bases; unmatched bases: 3. This CDR3 contains 14 residues. CDR1 is KGHDR, CDR2 SFDVKD, per germline. In DNA, the CDR3 is TGTGCCACCAGCGCGGACAGGGGGAACTATGGCTACACCTTC. The encoded protein is CATSADRGNYGYTF.

The rearrangement links TRBV7-2 to TRBJ1-3; TRBD1 aligns across 10 bases. After removal of 5 bases from V and 2 bases from J, the junction contained 6 bases not matched to a gene. This CDR3 has 16 amino acids. CDR1 SGHTA and CDR2 FQGNSA come from the germline V gene. The CDR3 sequence: CASSNYGTGAGNTIYF. CDR3 in DNA: TGTGCCAGCAGCAACTACGGGACAGGGGCTGGAAACACCATATATTTT.

The rearrangement joins TRBV20-1 to TRBJ1-5; perhaps TRBD1 as D (5 bases). The CDR3 totals 14 residues. Germline CDR1 is DFQATT and CDR2 is SNEGSKA (reference sequence). V gave up 5 bases and J gave up 1 base, with 12 bases separating them. CDR3 in DNA: TGCAGTGCTCTCGGTGGGGGAAGCAATCAGCCCCAGCATTTT. As protein: CSALGGGSNQPQHF.

This clonotype was seen only a few times. The chain employs TRBV6-1 and TRBJ2-1; 12 bases agree with TRBD2. V trimming: 10 bases; J trimming: 5 bases; junction bases outside the gene matches: 6. This CDR3 has 14 amino acids. Germline loops: CDR1 MNHNS, CDR2 SASEGT. CDR3 nucleotide sequence: TGTGCCACGGGGCTAGCGGGAGGGCACAATGAGCAGTTCTTC. Amino acids: CATGLAGGHNEQFF.

This chain links TRBV2 with TRBJ2-5; D call uncertain. CDR3 length equals 14 residues. Germline CDR1 and CDR2: SNHLY and FYNNEI. Trimming stripped 8 bases from V and 0 bases from J, with 13 bases between. This CDR3 is CASLGSTYQETQYF. CDR3 coding DNA: TGTGCCAGCCTCGGGTCGACGTACCAAGAGACCCAGTACTTC.

This clonotype showed up just a few times. A read error is likely, as this CDR3 ends without the conserved phenylalanine or tryptophan. V and J are TRBV7-8 and TRBJ1-6; 8 positions match TRBD1. The CDR3 runs to 15 residues. CDR1 is SGHVS, CDR2 FQNEAQ, per germline. Unmatched junction bases numbered 5, after V lost 3 bases and J lost 7 bases. CDR3 bases: TGTGCCAGCAGCTTGTTACAGGGGGGCAATTCACCCCTCCACCTT. This gives the protein CASSLLQGGNSPLHL.